The source of this T cell receptor (beta chain) is a study of blood T cells in healthy people across ages. Next came a second PCR, run for about 7 to 12 cycles, which used a sample-barcoded 5' primer along with a J-beta primer mix. TCRdb fed the 5' RACE reads into MiXCR, producing one record per CDR3 protein. The sample yields approximately 730,000 distinct CDR3 sequences, around 46% seen once. The germline V and J ends were trimmed by 6 bases and 0 bases, with 11 bases remaining between them. Looked up from germline, CDR1 is MGHDK and CDR2 is SYGVNS. The CDR3 contains 14 residues. The genes are TRBV25-1 and TRBJ1-2; D gene unclear. Input material: blood. The receptor comes from a woman between 55 and 75 years old in good health. The CDR3, as DNA: TGTGCCAGCAGAGATCCCACCACTAACTATGGCTACACCTTC. Translation gives CASRDPTTNYGYTF.